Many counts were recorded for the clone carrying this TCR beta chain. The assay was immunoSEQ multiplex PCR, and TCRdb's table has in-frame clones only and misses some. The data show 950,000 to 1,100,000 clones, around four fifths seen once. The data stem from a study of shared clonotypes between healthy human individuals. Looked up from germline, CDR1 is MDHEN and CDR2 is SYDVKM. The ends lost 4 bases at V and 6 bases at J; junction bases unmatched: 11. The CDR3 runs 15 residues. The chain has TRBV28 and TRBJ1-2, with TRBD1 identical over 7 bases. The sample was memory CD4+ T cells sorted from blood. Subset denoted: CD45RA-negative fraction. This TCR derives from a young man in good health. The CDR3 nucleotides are TGTGCCAGCAGTTATCCATATAGGACAGGTCATGGCTACACCTTC. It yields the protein CASSYPYRTGHGYTF.